The 10 T cell receptor beta chains listed next were all sequenced from one sample in a study of T cells after yellow fever vaccination. From the 5' RACE reads, TCRdb called clonotypes with MiXCR, one entry per CDR3 protein. This repertoire shows some 68,000 distinct CDR3 sequences, approximately 7% found once; its top ten account for around a third. This sample comprised CD8+ T cells sorted from PBMCs, obtained roughly 45 days after the first yellow fever vaccination. Source of these receptors: a man younger than 30 who received the YFV17D yellow fever vaccine.

Only a few counts were recorded for this clonotype. The chain couples TRBV30 to TRBJ2-1; either TRBD1 or TRBD2 may supply D (5 bases each). The CDR3 covers 14 residues. CDR1 is GTSNPN and CDR2 is SVGIG in the germline V gene (reference sequence). Trimming removed 1 base at V and 7 bases at J, with 14 bases between. CDR3 amino acids: CAWSETGTRNEQFF. The CDR3 DNA follows: TGTGCCTGGAGTGAAACCGGGACGCGAAATGAGCAGTTCTTC.

There are many counts of this clonotype. V usage is TRBV3-1 and J usage is TRBJ2-7; a possible D gene is TRBD2 (5 bases). The V and J ends lost 2 bases and 5 bases respectively, with 10 bases between them. The CDR3 has 13 amino acids. Looked up from germline, CDR1 is LGHDT and CDR2 is YNNKEL (reference sequence). The CDR3 loop is CASSQYSGDEQYV. In DNA, the CDR3 is TGTGCCAGCAGCCAATATTCCGGGGACGAGCAGTACGTC.

There are many counts of this clonotype. In DNA form, the CDR3 reads TGTGCCAGCAGTTTAAGCGGGGGGGCTGGAGATACGCAGTATTTT. It yields the protein CASSLSGGAGDTQYF. This chain joins TRBV12-3 or TRBV12-4 and TRBJ2-3; the match to TRBD2 covers 10 bases. Unmatched junction bases numbered 4, after V lost 2 bases and J lost 5 bases. The CDR3 contains 15 residues.

In its sample, this clonotype was seen many times. V usage is TRBV10-3 and J usage is TRBJ2-7; 7 nucleotides line up with TRBD1. The V gene's germline CDR1 is ENHRY and CDR2 SYGVKD. Losses at the gene ends were 10 bases for V and 2 bases for J; bases not matched to a gene: 14. This CDR3 is 15 amino acids long. The CDR3: CATANRGQHPYEQYV. CDR3 DNA: TGTGCCACCGCTAACAGGGGACAGCATCCCTACGAGCAGTACGTC.

This clonotype was detected many times. The J gene is TRBJ2-5, the V gene TRBV7-6; D is perhaps TRBD2 (6 bases). The CDR3 loop spans 18 amino acids. V lost 5 bases to trimming and J lost 5 bases, with 27 bases between them. Looked up from germline, CDR1 is SGHVS and CDR2 is FNYEAQ. The CDR3 DNA reads as TGTGCCAGCAGCCGGAAACGACTAGGTTTTAAAGGGCGTGAGACCCAGTACTTC. Translated: CASSRKRLGFKGRETQYF.

The chain has TRBV3-1 and TRBJ2-1; TRBD1 is a possible D gene (6 bases). V was shortened by 2 bases and J by 0 bases, with 8 bases between the two germline ends. The CDR3 is 15 residues long. Looked up from germline, CDR1 is LGHDT and CDR2 is YNNKEL (reference sequence). Here the CDR3 reads CASSQQGSSYNEQFF. CDR3 bases: TGTGCCAGCAGCCAACAGGGGTCCTCCTACAATGAGCAGTTCTTC.

J is TRBJ2-1 and V is TRBV20-1, with 8 bases matching TRBD1. The CDR3 length is 17 residues. V trimming: 7 bases; J trimming: 3 bases; junction bases outside the gene matches: 17. Germline V gene sequence: CDR1 DFQATT, CDR2 SNEGSKA (reference sequence). The CDR3 DNA reads as TGCAGTGTTCCCCGGGACAGGTCGGATTGGGGCTACAATGAGCAGTTCTTC. Residues: CSVPRDRSDWGYNEQFF.

In its sample, this clonotype was seen many times. V usage is TRBV5-5 and J usage is TRBJ2-7; D remains ambiguous. Germline CDR1 and CDR2: SGHKS and YYEKEE (reference sequence). V lost 1 base and J 2 bases, leaving 10 bases between the germline ends. The CDR3 contains 14 residues. Written as DNA, the CDR3 is TGTGCCAGCAGCTTGTGGTCAGGTACCTACGAGCAGTACGTC. This sequence encodes CASSLWSGTYEQYV.

A few counts support this clonotype. The J gene is TRBJ2-1, the V gene TRBV5-4; D is undetermined. Germline V lookup: CDR1 SGHNT, CDR2 YYREEE (reference sequence). CDR3 length equals 13 residues. V was trimmed by 0 bases and J by 6 bases, leaving 7 bases between them. The CDR3 protein is CASSLAPSNEQFF. CDR3 sequence (DNA): TGTGCCAGCAGCTTGGCCCCTAGCAATGAGCAGTTCTTC.

There are many counts of this clonotype. V is TRBV7-3 and J is TRBJ2-3; 9 bases align to TRBD2. J was trimmed by 6 bases and V by 3 bases; bases with no gene match: 7. The CDR3 has 15 residues. The V gene's germline CDR1 is SGHTA and CDR2 FQGTGA. The CDR3 reads CASSLGGGELDTQYF. CDR3 in DNA: TGTGCCAGCAGCTTGGGCGGGGGGGAGCTGGATACGCAGTATTTT. The full variable domain, with the rest looked up from reference TRBV7-3 and TRBJ2-3, is GAGVSQTPSNKVTEKGKYVELRCDPISGHTALYWYRQSLGQGPEFLIYFQGTGAADDSGLPNDRFFAVRPEGSVSTLKIQRTERGDSAVYLCASSLGGGELDTQYFGPGTRLTVL.